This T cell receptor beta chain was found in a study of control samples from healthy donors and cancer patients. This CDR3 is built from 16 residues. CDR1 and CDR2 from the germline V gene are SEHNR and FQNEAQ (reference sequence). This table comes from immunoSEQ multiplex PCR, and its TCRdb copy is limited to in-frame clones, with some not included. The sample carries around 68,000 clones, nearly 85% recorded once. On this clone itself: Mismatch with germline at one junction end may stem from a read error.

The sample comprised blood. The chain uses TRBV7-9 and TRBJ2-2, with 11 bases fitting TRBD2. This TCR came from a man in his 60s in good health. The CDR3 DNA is TGTGCCAGCAGCTTATATAGCGGGAGGGTTCACCGGGGAGCTGTTTTT. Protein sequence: CASSLYSGRVHRGAVF.